This T cell receptor beta chain was identified during a study of beta chain features in type 1 diabetes. Study background: Patients shared similar age, gender and cell yields with healthy donors. Investigators examined 107,917,701 sorted cells across all samples.

Looked up from germline, CDR1 is SGHDT and CDR2 is YYEEEE. The CDR3 totals 16 residues. V was trimmed by 1 base and J by 4 bases, leaving 15 bases between them. Of the isolated RNA, all was reverse transcribed, and so the sequenced material was expressed TCRB transcripts. TCRdb's table, derived via immunoSEQ multiplex PCR, lists solely in-frame clones and lacks some. The sample consists of fewer than 900,000 clones, about a sixth of them appearing once. The chain employs TRBV5-6 and TRBJ2-1, with D perhaps being TRBD1 or TRBD2 (6 bases each). The source material was naive CD4+ T cells from blood. The receptor was derived from a woman aged 18 to 35 in good health. This chain's CDR3 is CASSLYLGGTYNEQFF. The DNA for the CDR3 is TGTGCCAGCAGCTTGTATCTAGGGGGGACGTACAATGAGCAGTTCTTC.